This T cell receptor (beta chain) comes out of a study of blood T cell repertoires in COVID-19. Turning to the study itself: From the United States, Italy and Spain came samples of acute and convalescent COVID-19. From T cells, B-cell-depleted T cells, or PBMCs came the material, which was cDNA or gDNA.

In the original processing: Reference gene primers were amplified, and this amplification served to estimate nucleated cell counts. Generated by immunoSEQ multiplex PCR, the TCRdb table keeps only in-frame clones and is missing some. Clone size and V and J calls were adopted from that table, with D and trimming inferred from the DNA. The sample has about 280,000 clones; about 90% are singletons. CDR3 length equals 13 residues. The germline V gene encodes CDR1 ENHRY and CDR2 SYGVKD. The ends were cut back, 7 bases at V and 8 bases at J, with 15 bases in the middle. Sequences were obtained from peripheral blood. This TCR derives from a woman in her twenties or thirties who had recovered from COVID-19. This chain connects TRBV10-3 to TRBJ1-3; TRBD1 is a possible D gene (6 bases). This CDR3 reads CAITKAQGDTIYF. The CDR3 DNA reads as TGTGCCATCACCAAGGCACAGGGAGACACCATATATTTT.